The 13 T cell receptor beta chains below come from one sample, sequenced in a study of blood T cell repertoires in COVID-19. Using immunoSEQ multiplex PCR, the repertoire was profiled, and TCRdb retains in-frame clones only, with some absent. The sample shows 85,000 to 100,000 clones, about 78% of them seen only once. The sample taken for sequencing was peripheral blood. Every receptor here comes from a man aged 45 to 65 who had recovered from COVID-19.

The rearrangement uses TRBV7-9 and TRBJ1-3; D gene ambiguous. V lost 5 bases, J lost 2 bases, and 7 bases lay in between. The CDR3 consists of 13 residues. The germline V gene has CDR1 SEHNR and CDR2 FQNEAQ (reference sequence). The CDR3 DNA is TGTGCCAGCAGCGTCACAGCTGGAAACACCATATATTTT. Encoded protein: CASSVTAGNTIYF.

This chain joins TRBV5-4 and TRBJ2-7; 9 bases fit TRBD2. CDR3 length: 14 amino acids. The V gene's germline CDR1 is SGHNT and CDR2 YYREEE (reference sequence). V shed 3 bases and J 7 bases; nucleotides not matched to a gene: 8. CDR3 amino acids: CASSSEGLAREQYF. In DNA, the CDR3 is TGTGCCAGCAGCTCCGAGGGACTAGCAAGGGAGCAGTACTTC.

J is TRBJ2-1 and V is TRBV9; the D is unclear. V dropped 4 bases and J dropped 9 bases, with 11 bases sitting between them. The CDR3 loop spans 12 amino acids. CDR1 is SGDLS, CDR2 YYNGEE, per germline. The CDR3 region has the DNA TGTGCCAGCAGCTCCTCGGAGCTTGAGCAGTTCTTC. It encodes CASSSSELEQFF. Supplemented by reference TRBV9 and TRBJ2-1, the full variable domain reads DSGVTQTPKHLITATGQRVTLRCSPRSGDLSVYWYQQSLDQGLQFLIQYYNGEERAKGNILERFSAQQFPDLHSELNLSSLELGDSALYFCASSSSELEQFFGPGTRLTVL.

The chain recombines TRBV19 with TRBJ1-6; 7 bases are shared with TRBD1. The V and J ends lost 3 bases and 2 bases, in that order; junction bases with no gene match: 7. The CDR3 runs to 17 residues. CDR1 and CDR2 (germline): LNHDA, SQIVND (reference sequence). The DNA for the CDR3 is TGTGCCAGTAGTATGACACAGGGGCGAACCTATAATTCACCCCTCCACTTT. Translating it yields CASSMTQGRTYNSPLHF.

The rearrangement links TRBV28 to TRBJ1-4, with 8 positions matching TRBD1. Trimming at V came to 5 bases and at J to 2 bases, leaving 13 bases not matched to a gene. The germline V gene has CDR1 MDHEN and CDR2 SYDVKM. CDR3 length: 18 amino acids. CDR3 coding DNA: TGTGCCAGCAGTGGACAGGGATTATTCGTGGGGACTAATGAAAAACTGTTTTTT. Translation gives CASSGQGLFVGTNEKLFF. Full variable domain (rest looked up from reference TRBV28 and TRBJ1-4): DVKVTQSSRYLVKRTGEKVFLECVQDMDHENMFWYRQDPGLGLRLIYFSYDVKMKEKGDIPEGYSVSREKKERFSLILESASTNQTSMYLCASSGQGLFVGTNEKLFFGSGTQLSVL.

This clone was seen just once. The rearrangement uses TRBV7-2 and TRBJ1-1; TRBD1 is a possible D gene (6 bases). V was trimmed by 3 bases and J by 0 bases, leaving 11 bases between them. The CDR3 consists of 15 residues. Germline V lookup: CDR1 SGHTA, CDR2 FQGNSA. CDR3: CASSLLRGMNTEAFF. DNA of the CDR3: TGTGCCAGCAGCTTGCTCAGGGGCATGAACACTGAAGCTTTCTTT.

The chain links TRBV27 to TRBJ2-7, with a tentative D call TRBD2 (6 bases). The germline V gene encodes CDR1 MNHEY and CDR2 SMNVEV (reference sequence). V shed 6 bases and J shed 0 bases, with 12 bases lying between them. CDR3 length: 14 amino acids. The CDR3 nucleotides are TGTGCCAGCAGACTGGGAGGAACCTCCTACGAGCAGTACTTC. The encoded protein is CASRLGGTSYEQYF.

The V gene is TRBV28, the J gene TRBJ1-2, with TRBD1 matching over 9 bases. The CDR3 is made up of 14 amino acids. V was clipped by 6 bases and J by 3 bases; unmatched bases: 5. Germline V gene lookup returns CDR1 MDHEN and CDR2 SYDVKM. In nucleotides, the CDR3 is TGTGCCAGCAGACTCCGGGACAGGGACTATGGCTACACCTTC. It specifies CASRLRDRDYGYTF.

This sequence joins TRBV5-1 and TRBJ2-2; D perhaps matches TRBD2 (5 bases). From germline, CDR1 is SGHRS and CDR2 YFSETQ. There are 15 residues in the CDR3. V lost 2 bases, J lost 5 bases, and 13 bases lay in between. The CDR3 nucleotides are TGCGCCAGCAGCTTAACCACCTCGGGGACCGGGGAGCTGTTTTTT. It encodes CASSLTTSGTGELFF.

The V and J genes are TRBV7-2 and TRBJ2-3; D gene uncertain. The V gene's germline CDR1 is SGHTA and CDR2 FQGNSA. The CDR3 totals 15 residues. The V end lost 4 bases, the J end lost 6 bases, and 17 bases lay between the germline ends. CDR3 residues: CASSSRRRLGDTQYF. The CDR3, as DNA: TGTGCCAGCAGCTCAAGGCGCAGGCTCGGCGATACGCAGTATTTT.

The CDR3 reads CASSLQGARGNTIYF. The CDR3 DNA is TGTGCCAGCAGCCTTCAGGGGGCGCGGGGAAACACCATATATTTT. This rearrangement joins TRBV7-2 to TRBJ1-3, with 8 bases aligning to TRBD1. The CDR3 sequence is 15 residues long. Germline V gives CDR1 SGHTA, CDR2 FQGNSA. Trimming at V came to 5 bases and at J to 4 bases, leaving 7 bases not matched to a gene.

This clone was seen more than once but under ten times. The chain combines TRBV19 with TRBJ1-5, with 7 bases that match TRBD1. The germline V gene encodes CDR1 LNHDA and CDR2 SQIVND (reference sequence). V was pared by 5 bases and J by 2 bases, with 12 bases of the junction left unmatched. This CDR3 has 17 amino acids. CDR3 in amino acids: CASSPTGVPLGNQPQHF. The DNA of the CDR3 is TGTGCCAGTAGTCCCACAGGGGTCCCTCTTGGCAATCAGCCCCAGCATTTT.

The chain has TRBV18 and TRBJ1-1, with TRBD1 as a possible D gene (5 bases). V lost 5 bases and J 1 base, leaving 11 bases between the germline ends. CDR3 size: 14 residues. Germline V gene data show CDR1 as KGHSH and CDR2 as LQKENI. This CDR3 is CASSRDSRNTEAFF. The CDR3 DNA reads TGTGCCAGCTCAAGGGACTCCAGGAACACTGAAGCTTTCTTT.